This is a list of T cell receptor beta chains from one sample in a study of cytotoxic CD8 clonotypes in ibrutinib-treated CLL. Clones were sequenced by immunoSEQ multiplex PCR, and TCRdb holds only the in-frame ones, with some missing. The top ten hold 15% to 20% of the sample, which has roughly 15,000 clones, approximately 81% seen once. The source was PBMCs, collected before ibrutinib treatment. These receptor sequences come from a human donor with chronic lymphocytic leukemia. The conserved cysteine and the conserved F or W are not part of the CDR3 here.

CDR3aa,len,v_gene,j_gene
ASSPRLEQPQH,11,TRBV18,TRBJ1-5
ASSYSMMGSYEQY,13,TRBV6-5,TRBJ2-7
ASSQAGGPYEQY,12,TRBV18,TRBJ2-7
ASSLGDRTYEQY,12,TRBV5-4,TRBJ2-7
ASRVGVAVMQDTQY,14,TRBV21-1,TRBJ2-3
ASSFAWTGGYEQY,13,TRBV7-9,TRBJ2-7
ASSLQGDTYEQY,12,TRBV11-3,TRBJ2-7
ASREGATNEKLF,12,TRBV28,TRBJ1-4
ASSFRQRGVYT,11,TRBV28,TRBJ1-2
ASTGSSGNTIY,11,TRBV6-1,TRBJ1-3
ASGLSFRPGQGNTGELF,17,TRBV12-5,TRBJ2-2
ASSAPRSHEQY,11,TRBV9,TRBJ2-7
ASSFSRASGFYEQY,14,TRBV28,TRBJ2-7
ASSQDKGLAKETQY,14,TRBV4-1,TRBJ2-5
AWSPGQGAHEQF,12,TRBV30,TRBJ2-1
ASSQEGGPTGGTNTGELF,18,TRBV4-3,TRBJ2-2
ASSPGRERDEQF,12,TRBV11-1,TRBJ2-1
ASSLAGQGLGGYT,13,TRBV7-9,TRBJ1-2
ASSLADRALYGYT,13,TRBV5-8,TRBJ1-2
ASSLSRPDTQY,11,TRBV27,TRBJ2-3
ASSPTGGDGYT,11,TRBV28,TRBJ1-2
ASSIADRNRGYT,12,TRBV19,TRBJ1-2
ASSGTGNYGYT,11,TRBV5-4,TRBJ1-2
ASSQGRVETQY,11,TRBV27,TRBJ2-5
ASSTRPLGKQETQY,14,TRBV7-3,TRBJ2-5
ASRDTGGRQPQH,12,TRBV6-5,TRBJ1-5
ASSLYAGKETQY,12,TRBV27,TRBJ2-5
ASSIPGTGPYEQY,13,TRBV19,TRBJ2-7
ATGGTGVFAGELF,13,TRBV19,TRBJ2-2
ASSEGAAKNTGELF,14,TRBV2,TRBJ2-2
ASSLGQGPYNEQF,13,TRBV28,TRBJ2-1
SVEDGISRPDTQY,13,TRBV29-1,TRBJ2-3
ASKLAGPYEQY,11,TRBV19,TRBJ2-7
ASSFGQTSGNTIY,13,TRBV11-2,TRBJ1-3
ASSLTRDNQETQY,13,TRBV7-3,TRBJ2-5
ASIGARNTEAF,11,TRBV25-1,TRBJ1-1
ASSPTWREVYYNEQF,15,TRBV5-1,TRBJ2-1
ASSFGSYEQY,10,TRBV28,TRBJ2-7
ASSSYRGDGYT,11,TRBV6-6,TRBJ1-2
ASSIGTRNEKLF,12,TRBV19,TRBJ1-4
ASSPRQGVYEQY,12,TRBV18,TRBJ2-7
ASSVLAGVHNEQF,13,TRBV9,TRBJ2-1
ASSPRLAGIETQY,13,TRBV7-3,TRBJ2-5
ASQPMGNQPQH,11,TRBV19,TRBJ1-5
ASSQEQGSVVEQF,13,TRBV14,TRBJ2-1
ASSVGTGKETQY,12,TRBV9,TRBJ2-5
ATKTGSQETQY,11,TRBV10-3,TRBJ2-5
ASVTGGAQETQY,12,TRBV6-6,TRBJ2-5
ASSYLSYNEQF,11,TRBV7-3,TRBJ2-1
ATTQRWGGAGLYGYT,15,TRBV15,TRBJ1-2
ASNSDRGYEQF,11,TRBV5-1,TRBJ2-1
ASSSQTATNEKLF,13,TRBV7-2,TRBJ1-4
ASNSGNNNEQF,11,TRBV2,TRBJ2-1
SVEIGQGVQF,10,TRBV29-1,TRBJ2-1
ASSLAGTGGEETQY,14,TRBV5-1,TRBJ2-5
ASSSIAGQGTGELF,14,TRBV7-6,TRBJ2-2
ASSEDQDRVDEQY,13,TRBV5-6,TRBJ2-7
ASRDRGEQPQH,11,TRBV6-5,TRBJ1-5
ASSQGSWDEQY,11,TRBV14,TRBJ2-7
ASRRQKQETQY,11,TRBV7-2,TRBJ2-5